This T cell receptor (beta chain) was found in a study of cytomegalovirus exposure and HLA in healthy donors (TCRdb year 2017). At the level of the whole study: According to an earlier analysis of 587 of the donors, about 180 million T cells yielded 117 million unique TCR beta sequences and approximately 300 Gb of sequence data. Among a few hundred genotyped donors of the cohort, an average of about 240,000 unique TCR beta nucleotide sequences were sequenced per donor, about a sixth of them non-productive. Besides the first cohort of 550 to 750 subjects, a separate validation cohort made up of 95 to 150 different subjects was used. To study patterns of TCR occurrence, a later analysis re-analyzed previously published TCR beta repertoires from under 750 donors and added high-resolution HLA genotyping. The later analysis used no new phenotypic data to find candidate immune exposures, relying instead on TCR beta sequences and their occurrence across donors. Approximately 300 gigabases of sequencing data and roughly 81 million unique TCR sequences made up an early release that covered some 640 HLA-typed donors. HLA typing covered class I and class II loci at four-digit resolution. Typing coverage differed by locus: A, B, C, DRB1 and DQB1 were typed in about 620-640 donors, DQA1 in roughly 500, DPA1 in nearly 610, and DPB1 in approximately 450. In an earlier analysis of more than 550 of the donors, high-throughput TCR beta sequencing was used to judge whether each TCR beta V gene segment behaved as functional or pseudogenic. A later genetic analysis took genome-wide SNP genotypes for about three fifths of the 666 donors and used that subset as a discovery cohort. The study aimed to test whether cataloging public T cell receptors could reveal signatures of past pathogen exposure. Of the approximately 400 genotyped donors, about 80% fell in the genetic ancestry cluster associated with self-reported Caucasian donors. All discovery cohort repertoires had been generated using a single sequencing platform. The study profiled the T cell repertoires of more than 500 subjects by immunosequencing and related them to cytomegalovirus serostatus. Donor age, sex, ethnicity and CMV serostatus were compiled together with the repertoire data. Because of strong linkage in the cohort, four to six DR-DQ haplotypes were treated as single units for association and clustering. The study combined high-throughput TCR immunosequencing, statistical association of individual TCRs with disease status, and machine learning to predict cytomegalovirus infection status.

Looking up the germline V gene yields CDR1 SGHDT and CDR2 YYEEEE. The CDR3 measures 17 amino acids from cysteine to phenylalanine. Only the CDR3 portion is preserved as DNA: 51 bases, with reading frame beginning at the first base. V lost 3 bases and J lost 0 bases; the stretch between them is 13 bases long. The cohort comprised approximately 700 healthy bone marrow donors. At the time of sampling, all cohort members were nominally healthy, though unrecorded immune exposures were likely present. The donor tested CMV seropositive, placing the donor among the 289 seropositive members of the cohort. Every donor gave a peripheral blood sample, and the peripheral blood mononuclear cells from that sample were used for TCR beta sequencing. The Qiagen DNeasy Blood Extraction Kit was used to extract genomic DNA from the blood cell samples. The library was generated by the immunoSEQ multiplex PCR assay. The multiplex PCR relied on a mix of 60 forward primers for TCR Vbeta segments and 13 reverse primers for TCR Jbeta segments. The CDR3 region of rearranged TCR beta genes was amplified from genomic DNA with a multiplex PCR assay. The amplified TCR beta libraries were sequenced on the Illumina HiSeq System as 87-base-pair reads. In the paper's pipeline: Across the 700 or so repertoires, a later analysis counted some 81 million unique TCR beta chains, about 10 million of which were shared by at least two donors. To remove PCR and sequencing errors, raw reads were error-corrected and collapsed into unique sequences using a nearest-neighbor algorithm that merged closely related sequences. V, D and J gene segments were assigned by aligning CDR3 sequences to IMGT reference sequences. For a sequence to be retained, at least a six-nucleotide match to both a V gene segment and a J gene segment was required. Rearrangements were called productive when the CDR3 lacked stop codons and stayed in frame with V and J; all others were non-productive. Following IMGT convention, CDR3 was defined as the stretch from the second conserved V-encoded cysteine up to the conserved J-encoded phenylalanine. In an earlier analysis of approximately 500 of the donors, sequences lacking an unambiguous match to a single V gene segment were excluded. In an earlier analysis of approximately 590 of the donors, a V segment was called functional when productive rearrangements were above 56.7%, and segregating when the standard deviation between donors exceeded 5%. To diagnose cytomegalovirus status from the catalog of TCR beta chain sequences, a statistical classification framework was built. In a later analysis, V and J genes were assigned by comparing TCR nucleotide sequences against IMGT/GENE-DB human TR gene sequences. The TCRdist pipeline was used in a later analysis to assign CDR3 sequences and most-parsimonious VDJ recombination scenarios. In a later analysis, each TCR beta chain was defined by its CDR3 amino acid sequence together with its V-gene family, and reads lacking a unique V-gene family were excluded. A later analysis removed nearly 600 highly shared, low-generation-probability nucleotide sequences to deal with suspected cross-contamination and a sequencing artifact. For each public chain, a later analysis derived a clonal expansion index from normalized ranks of inferred template counts within each repertoire. In a later analysis, generation probabilities were computed with a VDJ recombination model fitted to out-of-frame rearrangements, and the resulting probabilities were checked against IGoR. In a later analysis, hypergeometric tests were used to score TCR-TCR, TCR-HLA and TCR-CMV co-occurrence, with a repertoire-size bias correction applied to TCR pairs. In a later analysis, false discovery rates were estimated by permuting HLA or CMV assignments 20 times. In a later analysis, co-occurring TCRs were grouped with DBSCAN, and TCRdist sequence similarity was added when clustering was performed within HLA-allele-positive subsets. Repertoires with fewer than 30,000 or more than 120,000 public chains, plus five repertoires with anomalous nucleotide sharing, were excluded from co-occurrence clustering. Sourced from immuneACCESS, this table was stored by TCRdb with only in-frame sequences that have V and J called. A share of the clones is absent; for the studies checked, an unresolved V gene accounts for under half, and the remainder has no known explanation. V and J calls and clone size are those listed in that table; D and trimming were worked out from the DNA. This sample gives some 170,000 clones in total; roughly 79% of them show up just once. Over 4.5% of the sample is in the top ten clones.

What the authors observed across the whole study: A later analysis associated approximately 17,000 TCR beta sequences with specific HLA alleles at a false discovery rate of 0.05. According to the authors, the approach could potentially be generalized to other disease states and immunological phenotypes. Only TCR beta chains were sequenced in this cohort, and the absence of alpha or paired-chain data limited detectable features. The 87-base-pair reads could not distinguish some IMGT-functional V segments, including TRBV6-2 and TRBV6-3, so those segments were excluded. In vitro tests confirmed that a few of the cytomegalovirus-associated TCR beta chains recognize cytomegalovirus antigens. Assigning TCR associations to individual alleles was difficult when HLA alleles, especially DR and DQ, strongly co-occurred. The only immune exposure information available for the cohort was CMV serostatus. In a later analysis, several top co-occurrence clusters were reported to appear linked to parvovirus B19, influenza, CMV and Epstein-Barr virus. According to a later analysis, TCR association rates differed among HLA loci, with DRB1 alleles showing the most associated TCRs and HLA-C alleles showing the fewest. A cluster of highly shared sequence variants was judged likely to be a technical artifact of the sequencing pipeline. A total of 164 TCR beta chains were listed by the study as associated with cytomegalovirus. Linkage disequilibrium might explain the correlated functional status among segregating V segments, but an unknown experimental factor could not be ruled out. Because HLA typing was missing for some donors at each locus, association tests included only the typed subset. A later analysis found that HLA-associated TCR beta chains were more clonally expanded and had lower generation probabilities than equally common non-associated chains. While some public TCRs were present in many individuals, most TCR sequences turned up only very rarely across donors. The classifier was reported to diagnose cytomegalovirus status with high specificity and sensitivity in both the original cohort and the validation cohort. According to a later genetic analysis, donors in an Asian-associated ancestry cluster had fewer N-insertions in productive TCRs than the approximately 700-donor mean. Broadly in line with IMGT annotations, most TCR beta V segments showed up in productive rearrangements about 90% or about 30% of the time in an earlier analysis of under 700 of the donors. In a later genetic analysis, a missense DCLRE1C variant was associated with V-gene and J-gene trimming of TCR beta chains, and the association was replicated in an independent cohort. Presence/absence analyses assumed roughly uniform sequencing depth across donors, an assumption that may not hold. A further reported finding was that TCR beta sequences accurately predicted the HLA-A and HLA-B alleles for most subjects in the first cohort. About 15 rarely observed V segments, including chromosome 9 orphons, were excluded from the earlier analysis of 550 to 700 of the donors because counts were too low. Most CMV-associated TCR beta chains appeared to be HLA-restricted in a later analysis, and the HLA associations seemed to be driven largely by CMV exposure.

Regarding this clone: The clone's antigen remains unknown. One base away there is no much larger clone; base qualities are not given.

The sample was PBMCs. The TCR comes from a woman in her late teens or twenties in good health and CMV-seropositive. The chain links TRBV5-6 with TRBJ1-6; D gene: possibly TRBD1, on 6 matching bases. The nucleotide sequence reads as follows: TGTGCCAGCAGCTCGGACAGCCCGAGCTCCTATAATTCACCCCTCCACTTT. This encodes CASSSDSPSSYNSPLHF.